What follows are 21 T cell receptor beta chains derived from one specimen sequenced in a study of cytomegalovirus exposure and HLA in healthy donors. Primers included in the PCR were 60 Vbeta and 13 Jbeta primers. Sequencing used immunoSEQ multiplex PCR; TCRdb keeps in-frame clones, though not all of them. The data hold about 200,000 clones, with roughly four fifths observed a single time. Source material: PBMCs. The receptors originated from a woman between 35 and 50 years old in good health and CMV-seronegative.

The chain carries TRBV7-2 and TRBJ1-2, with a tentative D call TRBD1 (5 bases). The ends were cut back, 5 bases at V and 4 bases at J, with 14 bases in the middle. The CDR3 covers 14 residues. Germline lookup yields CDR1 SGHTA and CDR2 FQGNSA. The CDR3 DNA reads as TGTGCCAGCAGCCCCCTTTGGGGGGGCTATGGCTACACCTTC. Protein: CASSPLWGGYGYTF.

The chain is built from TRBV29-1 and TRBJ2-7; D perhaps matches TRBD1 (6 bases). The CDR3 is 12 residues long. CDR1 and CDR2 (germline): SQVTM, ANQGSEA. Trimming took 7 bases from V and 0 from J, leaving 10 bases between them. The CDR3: CSATGTSYEQYF. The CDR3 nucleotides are TGCAGCGCAACAGGGACCTCCTACGAGCAGTACTTC.

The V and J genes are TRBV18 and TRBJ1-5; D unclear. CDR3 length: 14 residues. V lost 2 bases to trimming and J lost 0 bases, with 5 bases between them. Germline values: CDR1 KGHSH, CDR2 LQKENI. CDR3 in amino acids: CASSPMSSNQPQHF. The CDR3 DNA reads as TGTGCCAGCTCACCAATGAGTAGCAATCAGCCCCAGCATTTT. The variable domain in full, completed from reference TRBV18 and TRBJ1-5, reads NAGVMQNPRHLVRRRGQEARLRCSPMKGHSHVYWYRQLPEEGLKFMVYLQKENIIDESGMPKERFSAEFPKEGPSILRIQQVVRGDSAAYFCASSPMSSNQPQHFGDGTRLSIL.

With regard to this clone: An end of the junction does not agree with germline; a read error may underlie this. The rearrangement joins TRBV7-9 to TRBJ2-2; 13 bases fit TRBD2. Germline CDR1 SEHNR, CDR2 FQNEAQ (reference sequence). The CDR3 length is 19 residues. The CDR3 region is CSSSSYGTSGTTNTGELFF. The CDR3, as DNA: TGTTCCAGCAGCTCATACGGGACTAGCGGGACAACAAACACCGGGGAGCTGTTTTTT.

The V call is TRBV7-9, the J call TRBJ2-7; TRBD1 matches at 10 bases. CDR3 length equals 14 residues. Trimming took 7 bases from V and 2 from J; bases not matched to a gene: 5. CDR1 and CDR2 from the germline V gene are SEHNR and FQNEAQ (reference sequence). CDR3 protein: CASTQDRGTYEQYF. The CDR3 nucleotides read TGTGCCAGCACCCAGGACAGGGGGACCTACGAGCAGTACTTC.

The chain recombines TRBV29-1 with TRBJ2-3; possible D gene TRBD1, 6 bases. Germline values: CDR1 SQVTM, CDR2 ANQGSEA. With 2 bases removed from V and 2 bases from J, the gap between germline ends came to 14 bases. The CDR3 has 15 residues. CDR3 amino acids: CSVEWVTGTTDTQYF. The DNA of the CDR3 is TGCAGCGTTGAATGGGTTACAGGGACCACAGATACGCAGTATTTT.

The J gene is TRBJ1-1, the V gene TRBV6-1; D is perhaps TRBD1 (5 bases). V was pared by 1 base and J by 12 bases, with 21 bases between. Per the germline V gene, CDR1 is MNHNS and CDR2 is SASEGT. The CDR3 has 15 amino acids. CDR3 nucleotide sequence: TGTGCCAGCAGTGAAGTCTCGCCGGAACAGGCTAATCCTTTCTTT. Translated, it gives CASSEVSPEQANPFF.

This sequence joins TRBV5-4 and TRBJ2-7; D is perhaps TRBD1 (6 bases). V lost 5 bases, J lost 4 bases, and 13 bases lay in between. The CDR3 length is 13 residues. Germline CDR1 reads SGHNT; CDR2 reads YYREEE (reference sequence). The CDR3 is CASSLGADYEQYF. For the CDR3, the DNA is TGTGCCAGCAGTCTGGGGGCGGATTACGAGCAGTACTTC. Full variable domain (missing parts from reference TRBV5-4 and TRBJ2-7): ETGVTQSPTHLIKTRGQQVTLRCSSQSGHNTVSWYQQALGQGPQFIFQYYREEENGRGNFPPRFSGLQFPNYSSELNVNALELDDSALYLCASSLGADYEQYFGPGTRLTVT.

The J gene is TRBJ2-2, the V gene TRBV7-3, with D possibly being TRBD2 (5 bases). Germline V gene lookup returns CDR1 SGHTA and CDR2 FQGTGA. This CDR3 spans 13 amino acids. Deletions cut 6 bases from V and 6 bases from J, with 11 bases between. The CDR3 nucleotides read TGTGCCAGCAGTCCGTCCGGGGCCGGGGAGCTGTTTTTT. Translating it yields CASSPSGAGELFF. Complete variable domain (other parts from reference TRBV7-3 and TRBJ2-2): GAGVSQTPSNKVTEKGKYVELRCDPISGHTALYWYRQSLGQGPEFLIYFQGTGAADDSGLPNDRFFAVRPEGSVSTLKIQRTERGDSAVYLCASSPSGAGELFFGEGSRLTVL.

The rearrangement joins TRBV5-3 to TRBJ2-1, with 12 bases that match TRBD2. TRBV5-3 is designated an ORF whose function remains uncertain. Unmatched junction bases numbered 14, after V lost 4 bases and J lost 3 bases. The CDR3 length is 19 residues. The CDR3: CARSPRLASGRGYYNEQFF. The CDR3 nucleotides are TGTGCCAGAAGCCCCCGTTTGGCTAGCGGGAGGGGATACTACAATGAGCAGTTCTTC.

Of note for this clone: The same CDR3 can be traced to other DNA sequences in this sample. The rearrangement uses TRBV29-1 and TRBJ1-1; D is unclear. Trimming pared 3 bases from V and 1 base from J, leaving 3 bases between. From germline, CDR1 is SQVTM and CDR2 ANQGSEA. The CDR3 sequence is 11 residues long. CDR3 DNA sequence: TGCAGCGTTGAGAGGAACACTGAAGCTTTCTTT. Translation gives CSVERNTEAFF.

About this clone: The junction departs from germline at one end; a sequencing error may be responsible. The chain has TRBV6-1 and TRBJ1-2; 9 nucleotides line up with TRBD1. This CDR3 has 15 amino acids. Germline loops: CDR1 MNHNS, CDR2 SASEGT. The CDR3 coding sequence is TGTGCCAGCACCATGGACAGAGGGACAGGGAATGGTTACACCTTC. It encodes CASTMDRGTGNGYTF.

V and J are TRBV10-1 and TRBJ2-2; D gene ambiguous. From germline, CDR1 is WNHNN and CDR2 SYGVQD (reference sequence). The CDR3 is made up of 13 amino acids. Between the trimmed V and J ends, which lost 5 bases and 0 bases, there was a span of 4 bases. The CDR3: CASSFTNTGELFF. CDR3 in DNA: TGCGCCAGCAGTTTTACGAACACCGGGGAGCTGTTTTTT.

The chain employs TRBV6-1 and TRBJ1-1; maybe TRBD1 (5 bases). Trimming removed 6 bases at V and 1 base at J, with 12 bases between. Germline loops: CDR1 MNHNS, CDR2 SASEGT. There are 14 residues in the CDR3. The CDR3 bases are TGTGCCAGCAGCAGTAGGGGTGGGAACACTGAAGCTTTCTTT. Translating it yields CASSSRGGNTEAFF.

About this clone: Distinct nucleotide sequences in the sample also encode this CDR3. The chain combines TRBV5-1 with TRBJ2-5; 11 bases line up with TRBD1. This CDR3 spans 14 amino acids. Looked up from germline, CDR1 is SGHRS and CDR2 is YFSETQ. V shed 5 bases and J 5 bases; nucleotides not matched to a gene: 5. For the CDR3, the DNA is TGCGCCAGCAGTGCGGGACAGGGGGGGGAGACCCAGTACTTC. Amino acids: CASSAGQGGETQYF.

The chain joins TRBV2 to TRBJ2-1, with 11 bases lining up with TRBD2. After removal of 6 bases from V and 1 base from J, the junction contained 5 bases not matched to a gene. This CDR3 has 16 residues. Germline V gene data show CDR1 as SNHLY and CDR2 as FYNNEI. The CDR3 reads CASRDPSGRSYNEQFF. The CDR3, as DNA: TGTGCCAGCAGGGATCCTAGCGGGAGGTCCTACAATGAGCAGTTCTTC.

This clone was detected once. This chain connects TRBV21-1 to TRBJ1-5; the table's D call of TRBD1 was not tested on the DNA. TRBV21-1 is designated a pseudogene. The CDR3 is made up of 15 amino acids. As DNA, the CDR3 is TGTGCCAGCAACAAACAGGGGTATAGCAATCAGCCCCAGCATTTT. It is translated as CASNKQGYSNQPQHF.

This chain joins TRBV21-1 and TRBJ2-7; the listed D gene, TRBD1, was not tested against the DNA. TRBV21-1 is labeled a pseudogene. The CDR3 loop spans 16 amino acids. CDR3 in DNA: TGTGCCAGCAGCAAAGTTACAGGGATCCCCTACTACGAGCAGTACTTC. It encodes CASSKVTGIPYYEQYF.

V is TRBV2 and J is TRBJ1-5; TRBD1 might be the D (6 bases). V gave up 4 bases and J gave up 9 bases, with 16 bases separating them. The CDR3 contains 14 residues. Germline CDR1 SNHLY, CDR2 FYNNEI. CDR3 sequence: CASSGGPHQPPQHF. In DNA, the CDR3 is TGTGCCAGCAGTGGGGGGCCCCACCAGCCGCCCCAGCATTTT.

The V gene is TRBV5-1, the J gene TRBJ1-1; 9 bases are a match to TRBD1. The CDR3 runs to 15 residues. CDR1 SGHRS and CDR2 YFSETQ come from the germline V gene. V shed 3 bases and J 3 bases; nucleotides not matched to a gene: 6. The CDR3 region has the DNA TGCGCCAGCAGCTACTGGGACAGGGCGGACACTGAAGCTTTCTTT. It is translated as CASSYWDRADTEAFF.

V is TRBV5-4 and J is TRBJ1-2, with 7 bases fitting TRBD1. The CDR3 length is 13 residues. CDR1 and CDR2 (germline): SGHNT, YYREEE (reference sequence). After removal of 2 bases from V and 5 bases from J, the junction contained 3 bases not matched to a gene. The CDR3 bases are TGTGCCAGCAGCTTCGACAGGGTATATGGCTACACCTTC. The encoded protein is CASSFDRVYGYTF.